This TCR beta chain is drawn from a study of early T cells in non-severe SARS-CoV-2 infection. Study background: Chains were unpaired, as sequencing was done on bulk RNA from unsorted whole blood. Study results and caveats: VDJdb matching favored anti-spike CD8 responses, missing private and CD4 specificities.

The library protocol tagged individual cDNA molecules with unique molecular identifiers. TCRdb reanalysed the 5' RACE reads using MiXCR and keeps one entry per CDR3 protein. The sample shows some 57,000 distinct CDR3 sequences, more than 9.5% of them seen only once. In the case of this clonotype: Its target is not known.

Sequencing used whole blood. The TCR comes from an adult who was a healthcare worker with PCR-confirmed SARS-CoV-2 infection or an uninfected control (not recorded which).

CDR3 sequence: CASSQDINEQYF. DNA for the CDR3: TGTGCCAGCAGCCAAGACATCAACGAGCAGTACTTC. The chain links TRBV3-1 to TRBJ2-7; D uncertain. In germline, CDR1 is LGHDT, CDR2 YNNKEL (reference sequence). V shed 0 bases and J shed 5 bases, with 5 bases lying between them. The CDR3 totals 12 residues.